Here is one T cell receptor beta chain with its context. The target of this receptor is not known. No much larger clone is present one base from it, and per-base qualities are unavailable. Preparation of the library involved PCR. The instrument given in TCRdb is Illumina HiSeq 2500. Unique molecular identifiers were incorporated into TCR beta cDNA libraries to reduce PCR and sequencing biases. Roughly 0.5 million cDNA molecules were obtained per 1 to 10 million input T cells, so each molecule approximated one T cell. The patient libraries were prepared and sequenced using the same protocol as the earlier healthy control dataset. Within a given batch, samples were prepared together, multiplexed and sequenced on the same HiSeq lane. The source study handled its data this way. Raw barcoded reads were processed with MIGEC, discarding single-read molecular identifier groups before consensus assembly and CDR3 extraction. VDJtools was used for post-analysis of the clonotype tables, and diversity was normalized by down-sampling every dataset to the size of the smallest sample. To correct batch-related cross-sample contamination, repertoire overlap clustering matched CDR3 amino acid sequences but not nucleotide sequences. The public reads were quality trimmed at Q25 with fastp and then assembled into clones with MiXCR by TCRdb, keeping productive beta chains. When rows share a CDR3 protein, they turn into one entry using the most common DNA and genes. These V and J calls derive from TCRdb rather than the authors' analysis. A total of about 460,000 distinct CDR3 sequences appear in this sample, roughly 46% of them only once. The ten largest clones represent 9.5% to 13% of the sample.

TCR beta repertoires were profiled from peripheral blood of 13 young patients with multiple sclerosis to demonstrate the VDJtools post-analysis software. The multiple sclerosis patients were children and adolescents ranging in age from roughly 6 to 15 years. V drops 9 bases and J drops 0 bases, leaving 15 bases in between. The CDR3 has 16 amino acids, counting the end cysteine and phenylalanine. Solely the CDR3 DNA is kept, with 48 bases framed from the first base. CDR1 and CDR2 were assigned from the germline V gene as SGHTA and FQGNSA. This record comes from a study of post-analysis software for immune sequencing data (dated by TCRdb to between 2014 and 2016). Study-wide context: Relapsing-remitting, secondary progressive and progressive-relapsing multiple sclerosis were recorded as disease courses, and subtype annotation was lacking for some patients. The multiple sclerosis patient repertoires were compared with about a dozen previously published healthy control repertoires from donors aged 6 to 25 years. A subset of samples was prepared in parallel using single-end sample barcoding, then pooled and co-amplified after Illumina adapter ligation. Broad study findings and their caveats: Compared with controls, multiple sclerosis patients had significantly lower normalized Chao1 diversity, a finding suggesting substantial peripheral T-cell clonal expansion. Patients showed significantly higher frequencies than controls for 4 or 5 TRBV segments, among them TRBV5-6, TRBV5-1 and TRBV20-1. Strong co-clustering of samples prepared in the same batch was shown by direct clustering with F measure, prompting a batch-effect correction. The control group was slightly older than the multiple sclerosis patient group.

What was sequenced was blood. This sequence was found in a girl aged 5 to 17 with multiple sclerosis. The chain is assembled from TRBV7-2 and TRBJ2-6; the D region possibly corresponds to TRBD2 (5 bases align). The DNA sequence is TGTGCCAGTCAACCGACTATTAGCTCTGGGGCCAACGTCCTGACTTTC. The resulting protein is CASQPTISSGANVLTF.